The 23 T cell receptor beta chains presented below share a single source sample, sequenced in a study of regulatory T cells in long-lasting Graves disease listed by TCRdb under 2021. The time point label on this specimen signifies: newly diagnosed GD, antithyroid drugs for less than 3 months. For both TCR sequencing and RNA sequencing, RNA was extracted from PBMCs using TRIzol. The method behind the library was multiplex PCR. TCRdb lists the instrument as Illumina HiSeq 4000. To build TCR beta libraries, CDR3 regions were amplified by Arm-PCR using iRepertoire HTBI primers. TCRdb applied fastp at Q25 and MiXCR to the public reads, then kept only in-frame beta chains. Each CDR3 protein gets just one entry, which takes the most common genes and DNA from the rows behind it. The sample contains under 300,000 distinct CDR3 sequences, 18% of them found a single time. The ten largest clones capture approximately 14% of the sample.

The same data also contributed to another study, on T cells in Graves' hyperthyroidism and ophthalmopathy.

Here the sequenced sample was peripheral blood mononuclear cells (PBMCs), taken at new diagnosis, from a patient treated with antithyroid drugs. The receptors derive from a young woman with Graves disease. Donor details come from another sample of the same person, matched by shared clones.

This clonotype was seen ten or more times. The genes are TRBV9 and TRBJ1-6; perhaps TRBD1 as D (5 bases). V was trimmed by 5 bases and J by 4 bases, leaving 7 bases between them. The CDR3 totals 13 residues. Germline assignment: CDR1 SGDLS and CDR2 YYNGEE. CDR3 protein: CASRTEYNSPLHF. The CDR3 DNA sequence: TGTGCCAGCAGGACAGAATATAATTCACCCCTCCACTTT.

This clonotype was seen ten or more times. This chain connects TRBV20-1 to TRBJ2-7; D call uncertain. The CDR3 loop spans 12 amino acids. With 5 bases removed from V and 2 bases from J, the gap between germline ends came to 10 bases. CDR1 and CDR2 (germline): DFQATT, SNEGSKA (reference sequence). The CDR3, as DNA: TGCAGTGCTCACAGCGATACCTACGAGCAGTACTTC. Translated, it gives CSAHSDTYEQYF.

As to this clonotype: This clone may be a read error of a much larger clone one base away. This rearrangement joins TRBV5-1 to TRBJ1-4; D is possibly TRBD1 (5 bases). Looked up from germline, CDR1 is SGHRS and CDR2 is YFSETQ. The CDR3 contains 14 residues. CDR3 bases: TGCACCAGCAGCTTAGACAGCTCTAATGAAAAACTGTTTTTT. It translates to CTSSLDSSNEKLFF.

This clonotype was found many times. The junction departs from the called germline gene at one end, perhaps through a read error. The rearrangement uses TRBV2 and TRBJ2-7, with D unresolved. CDR1 SNHLY and CDR2 FYNNEI come from the germline V gene. This CDR3 spans 14 amino acids. DNA of the CDR3: TGCGCCAGCAGCGCCCGGGCCCCGATCTACGAGCAGTACTTC. It is translated as CASSARAPIYEQYF.

This clonotype has a count of ten or more. V and J are TRBV7-2 and TRBJ2-1; D may be TRBD2 (6 bases). The V and J ends lost 1 base and 8 bases respectively, with 18 bases between them. Germline CDR1 SGHTA, CDR2 FQGNSA. The CDR3 sequence is 16 residues long. The DNA of the CDR3 is TGTGCCAGCAGCTTAGTGGCCGGGGGAGGTGTCGATGAGCAGTTCTTC. Translation: CASSLVAGGGVDEQFF.

This clonotype has at least ten counts. This chain connects TRBV6-1 to TRBJ1-5, with no clear D. The germline V gene encodes CDR1 MNHNS and CDR2 SASEGT. The V end was cut by 6 bases, the J end by 3 bases, with 9 bases between. The CDR3 extends over 13 amino acids. CDR3 amino acids: CASRETVNQPQHF. The CDR3 bases are TGTGCCAGCAGGGAGACGGTCAATCAGCCCCAGCATTTT.

This chain joins TRBV19 and TRBJ2-4; the match to TRBD1 covers 9 bases. This CDR3 has 14 amino acids. CDR1 and CDR2 (germline): LNHDA, SQIVND (reference sequence). V lost 10 bases, J lost 8 bases, and 12 bases stayed unmatched. DNA of the CDR3: TGTGCCACCAAAGAGGGACAGGGTTTAGACATTCAGTACTTC. This sequence encodes CATKEGQGLDIQYF.

In this sample, this clonotype turned up many times. The V gene is TRBV6-9, the J gene TRBJ1-1; no clear D gene. The CDR3 is 12 residues long. Germline V gene data show CDR1 as MNHGY and CDR2 as SVAAGI. Trimming cost V 3 bases and J 6 bases, with 8 bases left between them. The CDR3 region is CASSYRQAEAFF. The CDR3 DNA reads TGTGCCAGCAGTTACAGGCAGGCTGAAGCTTTCTTT.

This sequence joins TRBV20-1 and TRBJ1-2, with D tentatively TRBD1 (5 bases). The CDR3 loop spans 14 amino acids. The V end was cut by 1 base, the J end by 3 bases, with 12 bases between. CDR1 DFQATT and CDR2 SNEGSKA come from the germline V gene (reference sequence). The CDR3 sequence: CSARGAGKYYGYTF. In DNA, the CDR3 is TGCAGTGCTAGAGGGGCAGGGAAGTACTATGGCTACACCTTC.

At least ten counts were recorded for this clonotype. The V gene is TRBV20-1, the J gene TRBJ2-7; 10 bases align to TRBD1. CDR1 DFQATT and CDR2 SNEGSKA come from the germline V gene (reference sequence). The CDR3 sequence is 14 residues long. V was clipped by 4 bases and J by 2 bases; unmatched bases: 5. The CDR3 DNA reads TGCAGTGCTAAAAAGGGGACAGGGGCCTACGAGCAGTACTTC. Protein: CSAKKGTGAYEQYF.

This clonotype has a handful of counts. This chain links TRBV19 with TRBJ1-6; the match to TRBD1 covers 9 bases. The junction had 6 bases not matched to a gene; V was cut back by 3 bases and J by 9 bases. This CDR3 spans 15 amino acids. Germline V gives CDR1 LNHDA, CDR2 SQIVND (reference sequence). Written as DNA, the CDR3 is TGTGCCAGTAGTATCGGACAGGGGACCAGTTCACCCCTCCACTTT. This codes for CASSIGQGTSSPLHF. The full variable domain, completed using reference TRBV19 and TRBJ1-6, is DGGITQSPKYLFRKEGQNVTLSCEQNLNHDAMYWYRQDPGQGLRLIYYSQIVNDFQKGDIAEGYSVSREKKESFPLTVTSAQKNPTAFYLCASSIGQGTSSPLHFGNGTRLTVT.

In this sample, this clonotype turned up many times. CDR3 bases: TGCAGTGCTGCAAAACCGGGACAGGGGGCCGCAGATACGCAGTATTTT. Protein product: CSAAKPGQGAADTQYF. V usage is TRBV20-1 and J usage is TRBJ2-3; 12 bases are a match to TRBD1. From germline, CDR1 is DFQATT and CDR2 SNEGSKA (reference sequence). With V trimmed by 5 bases and J by 4 bases, 10 bases remained unmatched. The CDR3 extends over 16 amino acids.

In its sample, this clonotype was seen many times. The rearrangement joins TRBV2 to TRBJ1-1; D not certain. V was clipped by 7 bases and J by 2 bases, with 8 bases between them. The CDR3 totals 12 residues. Germline V gene sequence: CDR1 SNHLY, CDR2 FYNNEI. The CDR3 nucleotides are TGTGCCAGCAAGATTAGAAACACTGAAGCTTTCTTT. Translated, it gives CASKIRNTEAFF.

This clonotype was seen ten or more times. The genes are TRBV28 and TRBJ1-2; D ambiguous. V lost 6 bases, J lost 3 bases, and 11 bases lay in between. The CDR3 loop spans 13 amino acids. Germline CDR1 reads MDHEN; CDR2 reads SYDVKM. CDR3 residues: CASRGAQDYGYTF. CDR3 DNA sequence: TGTGCCAGCAGGGGAGCCCAGGACTATGGCTACACCTTC.

With regard to this clonotype: Likely a read error: the CDR3 ends without its conserved phenylalanine or tryptophan. This rearrangement joins TRBV3-1 to TRBJ1-1; D uncertain. This CDR3 region has 11 residues. Germline-derived CDR1 and CDR2 are LGHDT and YNNKEL (reference sequence). The CDR3 loop is CTSSRLEEAFL. In DNA form, the CDR3 reads TGTACCAGCTCCCGGCTGGAGGAAGCTTTCCTT.

The rearrangement uses TRBV11-3 and TRBJ2-1; 15 positions agree with TRBD2. CDR1 SGHNT and CDR2 YENEEA come from the germline V gene. The CDR3 length is 18 residues. The ends lost 6 bases at V and 7 bases at J; junction bases unmatched: 13. The CDR3 reads CASSLSVGTSGGRNEQFF. The CDR3 DNA reads as TGTGCCAGCAGTTTGTCGGTCGGGACTAGCGGGGGGAGAAATGAGCAGTTCTTC.

This clonotype was observed at least ten times. The chain combines TRBV27 with TRBJ2-7, with D unresolved. V shed 2 bases and J shed 3 bases, with 8 bases lying between them. Germline CDR1 MNHEY, CDR2 SMNVEV (reference sequence). This CDR3 is 13 amino acids long. Here the CDR3 reads CASSLGQNYEQYF. CDR3 DNA sequence: TGTGCCAGCAGTTTAGGGCAGAACTACGAGCAGTACTTC.

The chain links TRBV3-1 to TRBJ2-1; no definite D call. V was pared by 5 bases and J by 10 bases, with 12 bases between. CDR3 length: 12 residues. Looked up from germline, CDR1 is LGHDT and CDR2 is YNNKEL (reference sequence). CDR3 in DNA: TGTGCCAGCAGCTTAGAAAAGAGAGAGCAGTTCTTC. Encoded protein: CASSLEKREQFF.

The sample holds many counts of this clonotype. The chain recombines TRBV27 with TRBJ1-2; D possibly corresponds to TRBD1 (5 bases). Germline lookup yields CDR1 MNHEY and CDR2 SMNVEV (reference sequence). CDR3 length: 16 amino acids. The V and J ends lost 6 bases and 0 bases respectively, with 17 bases between them. The CDR3 region is CASSHGGSSTNYGYTF. For the CDR3, the DNA is TGTGCCAGCAGCCACGGGGGGAGCTCAACTAACTATGGCTACACCTTC.

This clonotype was counted many times. V usage is TRBV27 and J usage is TRBJ1-2, with a weak D call TRBD1 (5 bases). Per germline, CDR1 MNHEY and CDR2 SMNVEV (reference sequence). Deletions cut 4 bases from V and 2 bases from J, with 17 bases between. The CDR3 is made up of 16 amino acids. CDR3: CASSSRVQGINYGYTF. The CDR3 bases are TGTGCCAGCAGTTCCCGGGTGCAGGGTATCAACTATGGCTACACCTTC.

This clonotype was detected many times. J is TRBJ1-5 and V is TRBV15; a possible D gene is TRBD1 (5 bases). The CDR3 has 17 amino acids. V was shortened by 3 bases and J by 2 bases, with 17 bases between the two germline ends. Germline V gene sequence: CDR1 LNHNV, CDR2 YYDKDF (reference sequence). In nucleotides, the CDR3 is TGTGCCACCAGCAGTGGATCCGGGACTTACGGCAATCAGCCCCAGCATTTT. Amino acids: CATSSGSGTYGNQPQHF.

This clonotype appeared many times. The gene calls are TRBV5-1 and TRBJ1-4, with D tentatively TRBD1 (6 bases). Germline V gene data show CDR1 as SGHRS and CDR2 as YFSETQ. With 2 bases removed from V and 5 bases from J, the gap between germline ends came to 10 bases. This CDR3 has 14 residues. The CDR3: CASSLQGPNEKLFF. DNA for the CDR3: TGCGCCAGCAGCTTACAGGGTCCGAATGAAAAACTGTTTTTT.

This clonotype was counted many times. The chain has TRBV6-2 or TRBV6-3 and TRBJ2-1; TRBD2 agrees at 7 bases. CDR3 length: 12 residues. The V gene end was trimmed by 10 bases and the J gene end by 5 bases; junction bases not matched to a gene: 5. In germline, CDR1 is MNHEY, CDR2 SVGEGT. CDR3: CATGDYNNEQFF. As DNA, the CDR3 is TGTGCCACCGGGGACTACAACAATGAGCAGTTCTTC.